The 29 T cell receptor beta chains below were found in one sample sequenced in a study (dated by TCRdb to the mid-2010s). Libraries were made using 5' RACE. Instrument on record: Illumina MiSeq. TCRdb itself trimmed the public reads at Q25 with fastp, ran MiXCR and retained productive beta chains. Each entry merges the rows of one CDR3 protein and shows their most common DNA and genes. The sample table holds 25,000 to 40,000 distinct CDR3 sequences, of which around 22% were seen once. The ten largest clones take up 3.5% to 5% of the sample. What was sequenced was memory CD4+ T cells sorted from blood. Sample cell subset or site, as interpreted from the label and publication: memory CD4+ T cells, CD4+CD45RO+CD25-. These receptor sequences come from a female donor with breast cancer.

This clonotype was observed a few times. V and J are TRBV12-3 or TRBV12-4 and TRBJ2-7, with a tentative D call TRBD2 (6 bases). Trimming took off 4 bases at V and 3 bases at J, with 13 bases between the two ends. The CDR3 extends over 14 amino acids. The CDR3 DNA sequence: TGTGCCAGCAGTTCTCCGAGGACTAACTACGAGCAGTACTTC. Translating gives CASSSPRTNYEQYF.

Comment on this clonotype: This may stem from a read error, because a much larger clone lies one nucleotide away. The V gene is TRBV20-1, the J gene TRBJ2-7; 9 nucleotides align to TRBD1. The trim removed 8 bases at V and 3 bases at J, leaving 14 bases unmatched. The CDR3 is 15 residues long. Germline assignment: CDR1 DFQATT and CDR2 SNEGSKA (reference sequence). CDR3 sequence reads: CSTKGQGPGDYEQYF. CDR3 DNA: TGCAGTACTAAGGGACAGGGCCCCGGGGACTACGAGCAGTACTTC.

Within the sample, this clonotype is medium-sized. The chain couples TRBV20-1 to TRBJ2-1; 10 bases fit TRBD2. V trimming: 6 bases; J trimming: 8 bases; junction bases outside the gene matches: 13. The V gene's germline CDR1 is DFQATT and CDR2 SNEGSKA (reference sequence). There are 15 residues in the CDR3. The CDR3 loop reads CSADGLADIHDEQFF. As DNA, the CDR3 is TGCAGTGCCGACGGACTAGCGGACATTCACGATGAGCAGTTCTTC.

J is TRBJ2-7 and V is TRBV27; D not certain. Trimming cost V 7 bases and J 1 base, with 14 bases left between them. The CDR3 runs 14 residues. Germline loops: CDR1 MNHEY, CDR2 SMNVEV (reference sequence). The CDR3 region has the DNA TGTGCCAGCACTGGCCTCGGCCCATCCTACGAGCAGTACTTC. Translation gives CASTGLGPSYEQYF.

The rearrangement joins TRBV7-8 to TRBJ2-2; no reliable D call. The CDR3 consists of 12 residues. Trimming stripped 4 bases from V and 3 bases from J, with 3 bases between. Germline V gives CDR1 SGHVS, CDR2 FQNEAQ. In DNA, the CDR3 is TGTGCCAGCAGCTCAGACACCGGGGAGCTGTTTTTT. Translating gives CASSSDTGELFF.

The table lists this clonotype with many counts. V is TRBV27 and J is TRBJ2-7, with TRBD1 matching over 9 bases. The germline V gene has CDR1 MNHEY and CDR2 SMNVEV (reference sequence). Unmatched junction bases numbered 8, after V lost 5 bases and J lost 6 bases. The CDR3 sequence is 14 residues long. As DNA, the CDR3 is TGTGCCAGCAGTCCTGCCGGGACAGGGAGCGAGCAGTACTTC. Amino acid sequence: CASSPAGTGSEQYF.

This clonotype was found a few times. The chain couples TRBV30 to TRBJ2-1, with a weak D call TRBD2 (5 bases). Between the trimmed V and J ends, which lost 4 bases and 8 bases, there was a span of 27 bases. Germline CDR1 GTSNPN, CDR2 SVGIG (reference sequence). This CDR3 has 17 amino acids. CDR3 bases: TGTGCCTGGACCGTGAGATTGTACCTAGCCGCTAATCATGAGCAGTTCTTC. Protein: CAWTVRLYLAANHEQFF.

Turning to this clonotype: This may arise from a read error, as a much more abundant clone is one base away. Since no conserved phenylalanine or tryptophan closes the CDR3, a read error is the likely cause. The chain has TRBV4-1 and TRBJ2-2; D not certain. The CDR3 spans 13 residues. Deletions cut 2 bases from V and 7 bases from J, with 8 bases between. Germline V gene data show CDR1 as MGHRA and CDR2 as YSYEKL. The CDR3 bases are TGCGCCAGCAGCCAAATACCATACGGGGAGCTGTTTTCT. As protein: CASSQIPYGELFS.

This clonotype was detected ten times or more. Here the CDR3 DNA reads TGTGCCAGCAGCCCATATACTGGAAACACCATATATTTT. Translated: CASSPYTGNTIYF. The gene calls are TRBV13 and TRBJ1-3; D call uncertain. The V gene's germline CDR1 is PRHDT and CDR2 FYEKMQ (reference sequence). V dropped 5 bases and J dropped 2 bases, with 7 bases sitting between them. This CDR3 is built from 13 residues. The complete variable domain, with remaining parts taken from reference TRBV13 and TRBJ1-3, reads AAGVIQSPRHLIKEKRETATLKCYPIPRHDTVYWYQQGPGQDPQFLISFYEKMQSDKGSIPDRFSAQQFSDYHSELNMSSLELGDSALYFCASSPYTGNTIYFGEGSWLTVV.

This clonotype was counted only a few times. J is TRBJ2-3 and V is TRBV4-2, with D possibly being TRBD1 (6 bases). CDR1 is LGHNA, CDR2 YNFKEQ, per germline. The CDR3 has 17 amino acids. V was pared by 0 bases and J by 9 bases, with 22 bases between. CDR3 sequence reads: CASSQDARGDSTGTQYF. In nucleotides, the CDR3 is TGTGCCAGCAGCCAAGATGCCCGCGGCGACTCAACAGGGACGCAGTATTTT.

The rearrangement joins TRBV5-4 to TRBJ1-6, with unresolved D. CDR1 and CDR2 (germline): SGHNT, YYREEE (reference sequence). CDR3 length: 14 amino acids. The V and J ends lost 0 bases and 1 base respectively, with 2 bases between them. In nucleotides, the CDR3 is TGTGCCAGCAGCTTGGTTTCCTATAATTCACCCCTCCACTTT. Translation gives CASSLVSYNSPLHF.

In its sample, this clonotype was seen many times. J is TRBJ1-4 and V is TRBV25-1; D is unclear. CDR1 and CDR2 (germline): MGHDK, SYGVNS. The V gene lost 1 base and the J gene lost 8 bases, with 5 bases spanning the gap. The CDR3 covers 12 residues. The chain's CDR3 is CASSELLEKLFF. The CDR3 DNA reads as TGTGCCAGCAGTGAATTACTGGAAAAACTGTTTTTT.

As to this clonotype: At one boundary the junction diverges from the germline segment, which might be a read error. CDR3 sequence: CASSESITNAEAFF. Here the CDR3 DNA reads TGTGCCAGCAGTGAATCGATAACGAACGCTGAAGCTTTCTTT. The chain carries TRBV6-1 and TRBJ1-1; D unclear. Germline CDR1 is MNHNS and CDR2 is SASEGT. This CDR3 region has 14 residues.

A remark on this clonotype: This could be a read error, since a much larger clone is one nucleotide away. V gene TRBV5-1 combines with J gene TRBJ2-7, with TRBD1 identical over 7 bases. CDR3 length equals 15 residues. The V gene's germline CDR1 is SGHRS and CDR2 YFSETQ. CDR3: CASSLWLDRNYGQYF. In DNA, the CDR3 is TGCGCCAGCAGCTTGTGGCTGGACAGGAACTACGGGCAGTACTTC.

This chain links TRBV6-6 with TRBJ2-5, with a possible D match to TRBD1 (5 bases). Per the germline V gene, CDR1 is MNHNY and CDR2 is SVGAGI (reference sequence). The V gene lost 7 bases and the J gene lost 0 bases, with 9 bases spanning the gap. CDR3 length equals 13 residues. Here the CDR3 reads CASISGYQETQYF. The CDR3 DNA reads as TGTGCCAGCATTTCAGGGTACCAAGAGACCCAGTACTTC.

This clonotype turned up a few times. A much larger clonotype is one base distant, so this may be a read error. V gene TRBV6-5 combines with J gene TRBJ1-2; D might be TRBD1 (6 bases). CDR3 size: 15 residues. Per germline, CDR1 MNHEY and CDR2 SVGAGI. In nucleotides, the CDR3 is TGTGGCAGCAGTGAAAGACAGGAGGTTGTAAATGGCTACACCTTC. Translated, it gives CGSSERQEVVNGYTF.

The CDR3 region is CASSDARTNEKLFF. The CDR3 DNA sequence: TGTGCCAGCAGTGATGCGCGGACTAATGAAAAACTGTTTTTT. This rearrangement joins TRBV25-1 to TRBJ1-4; D gene unclear. The V and J ends lost 3 bases and 2 bases respectively, with 7 bases between them. The germline gives CDR1 MGHDK, CDR2 SYGVNS. The CDR3 is made up of 14 amino acids.

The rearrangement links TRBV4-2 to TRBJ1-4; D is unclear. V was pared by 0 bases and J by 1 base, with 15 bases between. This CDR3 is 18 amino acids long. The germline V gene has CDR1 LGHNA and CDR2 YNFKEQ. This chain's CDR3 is CASSQDLLSGGTNEKLFF. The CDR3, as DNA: TGTGCCAGCAGCCAAGATCTTTTGTCGGGCGGAACTAATGAAAAACTGTTTTTT.

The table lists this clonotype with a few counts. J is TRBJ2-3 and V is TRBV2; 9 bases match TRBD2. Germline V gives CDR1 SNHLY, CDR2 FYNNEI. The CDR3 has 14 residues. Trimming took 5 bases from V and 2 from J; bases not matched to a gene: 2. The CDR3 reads CASSLAGDTDTQYF. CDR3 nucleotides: TGTGCCAGCAGTTTAGCGGGGGACACAGATACGCAGTATTTT.

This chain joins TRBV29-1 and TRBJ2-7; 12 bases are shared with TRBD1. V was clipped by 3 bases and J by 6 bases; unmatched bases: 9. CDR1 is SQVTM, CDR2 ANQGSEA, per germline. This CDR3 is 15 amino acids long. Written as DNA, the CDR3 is TGCAGCGTTGAGACCGGGACAGGGGGCCCTGGCGAGCAGTACTTC. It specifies CSVETGTGGPGEQYF.

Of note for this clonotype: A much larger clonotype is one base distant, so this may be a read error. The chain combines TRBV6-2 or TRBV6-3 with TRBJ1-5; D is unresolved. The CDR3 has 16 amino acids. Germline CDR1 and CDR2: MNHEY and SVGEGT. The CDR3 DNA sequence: TGTGCCTGCAGAGGAGTCACCGGCCAGAGCAATCAGCCCCAGCATTTT. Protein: CACRGVTGQSNQPQHF.

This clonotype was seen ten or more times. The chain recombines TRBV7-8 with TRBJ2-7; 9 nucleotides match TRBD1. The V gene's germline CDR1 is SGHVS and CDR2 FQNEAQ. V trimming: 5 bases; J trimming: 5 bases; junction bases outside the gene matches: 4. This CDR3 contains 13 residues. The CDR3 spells CASSLRQGDEQYF. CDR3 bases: TGTGCCAGCAGCCTAAGACAGGGGGACGAGCAGTACTTC.

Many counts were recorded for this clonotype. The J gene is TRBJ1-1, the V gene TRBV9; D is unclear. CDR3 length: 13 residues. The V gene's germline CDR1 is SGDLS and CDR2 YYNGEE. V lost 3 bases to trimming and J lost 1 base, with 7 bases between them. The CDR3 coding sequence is TGTGCCAGCAGCGAGTACGGGAACACTGAAGCTTTCTTT. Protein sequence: CASSEYGNTEAFF. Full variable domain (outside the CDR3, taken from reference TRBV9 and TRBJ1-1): DSGVTQTPKHLITATGQRVTLRCSPRSGDLSVYWYQQSLDQGLQFLIQYYNGEERAKGNILERFSAQQFPDLHSELNLSSLELGDSALYFCASSEYGNTEAFFGQGTRLTVV.

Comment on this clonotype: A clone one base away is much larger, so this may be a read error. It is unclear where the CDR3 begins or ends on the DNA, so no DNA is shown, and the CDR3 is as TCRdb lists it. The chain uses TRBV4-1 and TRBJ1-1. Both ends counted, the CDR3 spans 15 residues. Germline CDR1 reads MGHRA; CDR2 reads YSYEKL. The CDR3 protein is CASSQVWGKGTEALF.

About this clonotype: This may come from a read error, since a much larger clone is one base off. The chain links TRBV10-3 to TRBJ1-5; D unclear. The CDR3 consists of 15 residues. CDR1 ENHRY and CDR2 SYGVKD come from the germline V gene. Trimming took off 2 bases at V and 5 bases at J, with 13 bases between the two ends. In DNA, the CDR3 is TGTGCCATCAGTGAGCCGATGGGAGGAGATCAGCCCCAGCATTTT. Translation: CAISEPMGGDQPQHF.

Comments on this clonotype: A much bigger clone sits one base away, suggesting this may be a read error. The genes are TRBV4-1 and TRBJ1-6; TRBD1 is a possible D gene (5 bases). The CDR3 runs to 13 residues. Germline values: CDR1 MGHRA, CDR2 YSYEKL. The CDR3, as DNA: TGCGCCAGCAGCCAAGACGGGGGGTCACCCTTCCACTTT. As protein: CASSQDGGSPFHF.

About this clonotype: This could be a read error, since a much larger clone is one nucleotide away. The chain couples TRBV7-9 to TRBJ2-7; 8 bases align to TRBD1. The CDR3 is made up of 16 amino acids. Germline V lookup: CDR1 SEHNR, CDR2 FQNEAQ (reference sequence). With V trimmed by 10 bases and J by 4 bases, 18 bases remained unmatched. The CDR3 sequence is CANSSANGTGTYEQYF. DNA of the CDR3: TGTGCCAACAGTTCCGCGAATGGGACAGGAACTTACGAGCAGTACTTC.

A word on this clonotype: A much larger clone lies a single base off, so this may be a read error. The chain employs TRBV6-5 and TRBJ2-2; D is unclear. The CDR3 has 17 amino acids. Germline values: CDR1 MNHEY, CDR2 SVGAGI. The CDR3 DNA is TGTGCCAGCAGTCACTCTTTCGCCACCGCGAACACCGGGGAGCTGTTTTTT. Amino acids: CASSHSFATANTGELFF.

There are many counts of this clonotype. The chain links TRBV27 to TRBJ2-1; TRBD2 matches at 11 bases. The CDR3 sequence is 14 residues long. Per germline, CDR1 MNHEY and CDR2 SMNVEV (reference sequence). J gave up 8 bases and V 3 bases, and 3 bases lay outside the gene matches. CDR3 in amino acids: CASSLTSGVDEQFF. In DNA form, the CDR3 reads TGTGCCAGCAGTTTGACTAGCGGGGTAGATGAGCAGTTCTTC.